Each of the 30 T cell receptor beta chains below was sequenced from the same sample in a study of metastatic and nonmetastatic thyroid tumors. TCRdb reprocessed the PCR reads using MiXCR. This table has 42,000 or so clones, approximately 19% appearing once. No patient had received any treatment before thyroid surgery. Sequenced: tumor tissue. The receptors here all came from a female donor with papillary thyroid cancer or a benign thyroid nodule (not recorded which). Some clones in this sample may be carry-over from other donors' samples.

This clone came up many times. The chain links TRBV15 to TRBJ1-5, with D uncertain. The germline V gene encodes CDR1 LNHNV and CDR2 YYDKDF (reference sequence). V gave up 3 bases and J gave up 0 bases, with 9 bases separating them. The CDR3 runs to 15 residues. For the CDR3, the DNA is TGTGCCACCAGCAGGGGTCTGTTTAGCAATCAGCCCCAGCATTTT. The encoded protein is CATSRGLFSNQPQHF.

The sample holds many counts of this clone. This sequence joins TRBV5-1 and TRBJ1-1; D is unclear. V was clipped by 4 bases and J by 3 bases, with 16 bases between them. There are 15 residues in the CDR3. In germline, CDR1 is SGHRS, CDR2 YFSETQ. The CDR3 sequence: CASSPMLSRDTEAFF. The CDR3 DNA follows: TGCGCCAGCAGCCCCATGTTGAGTCGGGACACTGAAGCTTTCTTT.

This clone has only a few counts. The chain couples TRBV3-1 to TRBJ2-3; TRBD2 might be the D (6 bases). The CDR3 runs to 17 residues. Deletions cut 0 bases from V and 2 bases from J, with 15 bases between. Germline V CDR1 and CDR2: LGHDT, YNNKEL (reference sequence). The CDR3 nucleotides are TGTGCCAGCAGCCAAGACTCTAGCGATTTACTCACAGATACGCAGTATTTT. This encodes CASSQDSSDLLTDTQYF.

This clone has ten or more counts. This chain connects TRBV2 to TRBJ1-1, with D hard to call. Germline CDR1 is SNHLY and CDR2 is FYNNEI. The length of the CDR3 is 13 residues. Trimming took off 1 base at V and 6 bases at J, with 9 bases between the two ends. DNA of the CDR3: TGTGCCAGCAGTGAAGACCAGGCCGCTGAAGCTTTCTTT. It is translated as CASSEDQAAEAFF.

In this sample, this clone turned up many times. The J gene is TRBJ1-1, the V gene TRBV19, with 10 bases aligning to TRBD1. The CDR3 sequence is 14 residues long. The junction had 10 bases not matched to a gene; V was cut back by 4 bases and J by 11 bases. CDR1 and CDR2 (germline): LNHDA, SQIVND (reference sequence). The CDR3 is CASSTSGTGVRAFF. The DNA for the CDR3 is TGTGCCAGTAGTACCTCCGGGACAGGGGTGAGGGCTTTCTTT.

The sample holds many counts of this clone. The CDR3: CSARDVRRGSSYEQYF. In DNA, the CDR3 is TGCAGTGCTAGAGATGTGCGGCGGGGTAGCTCCTACGAGCAGTACTTC. V is TRBV20-1 and J is TRBJ2-7; the D gene is possibly TRBD2 (6 bases). Looked up from germline, CDR1 is DFQATT and CDR2 is SNEGSKA (reference sequence). The CDR3 loop spans 16 amino acids. Between the trimmed V and J ends, which lost 0 bases and 0 bases, there was a span of 15 bases.

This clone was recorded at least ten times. The CDR3 region has the DNA TGTGCCAGCAGCTTGGACAGGGGGCTTTACTATGGCTACACCTTC. This encodes CASSLDRGLYYGYTF. The chain couples TRBV13 to TRBJ1-2, with TRBD1 matching 11 bases. The germline V gene encodes CDR1 PRHDT and CDR2 FYEKMQ (reference sequence). The CDR3 spans 15 residues. The V and J ends lost 3 bases and 3 bases, in that order; junction bases with no gene match: 3.

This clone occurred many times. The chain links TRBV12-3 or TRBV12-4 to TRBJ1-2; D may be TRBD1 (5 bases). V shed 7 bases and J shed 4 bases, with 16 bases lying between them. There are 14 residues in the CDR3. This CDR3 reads CASTPAGGIYGYTF. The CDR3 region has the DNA TGTGCCAGCACCCCCGCCGGGGGAATCTATGGCTACACCTTC.

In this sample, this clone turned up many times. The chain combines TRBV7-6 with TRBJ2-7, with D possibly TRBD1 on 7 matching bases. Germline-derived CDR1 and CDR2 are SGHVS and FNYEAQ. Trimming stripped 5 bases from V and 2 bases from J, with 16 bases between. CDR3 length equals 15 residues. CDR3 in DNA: TGTGCCAGCAGCCCCCAGCAGGGGGGACCCTACGAGCAGTACTTC. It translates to CASSPQQGGPYEQYF.

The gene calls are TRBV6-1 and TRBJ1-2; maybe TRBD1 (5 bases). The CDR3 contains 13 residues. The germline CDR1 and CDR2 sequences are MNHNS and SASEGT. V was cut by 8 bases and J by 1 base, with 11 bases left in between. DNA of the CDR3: TGTGCCAGCGCCCGGGACGTTAACTATGGCTACACCTTC. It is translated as CASARDVNYGYTF.

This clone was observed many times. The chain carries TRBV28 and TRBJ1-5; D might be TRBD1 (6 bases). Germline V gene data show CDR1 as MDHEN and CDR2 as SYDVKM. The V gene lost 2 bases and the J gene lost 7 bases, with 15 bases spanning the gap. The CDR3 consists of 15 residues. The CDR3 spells CASSLGNRVIQPQHF. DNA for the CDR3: TGTGCCAGCAGTTTAGGAAACAGGGTAATCCAGCCCCAGCATTTT.

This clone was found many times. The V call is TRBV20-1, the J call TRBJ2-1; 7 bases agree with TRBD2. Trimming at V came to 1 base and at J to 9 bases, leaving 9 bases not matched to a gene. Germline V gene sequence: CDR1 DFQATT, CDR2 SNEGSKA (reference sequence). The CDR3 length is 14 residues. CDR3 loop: CSARGTGGPIEQFF. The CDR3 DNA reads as TGCAGTGCTAGAGGGACGGGGGGTCCCATTGAGCAGTTCTTC.

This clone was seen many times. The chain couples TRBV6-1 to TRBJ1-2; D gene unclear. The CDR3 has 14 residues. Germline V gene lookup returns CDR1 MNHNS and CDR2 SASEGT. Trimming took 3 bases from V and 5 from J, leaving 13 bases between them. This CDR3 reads CASSDPRRWYGYTF. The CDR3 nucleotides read TGTGCCAGCAGTGACCCCAGACGTTGGTATGGCTACACCTTC.

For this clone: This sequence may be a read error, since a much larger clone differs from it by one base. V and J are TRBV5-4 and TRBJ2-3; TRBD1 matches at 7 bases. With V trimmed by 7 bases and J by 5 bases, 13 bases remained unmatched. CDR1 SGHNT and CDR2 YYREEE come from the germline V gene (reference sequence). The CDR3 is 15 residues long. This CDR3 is CASVSRYRGEDTQYF. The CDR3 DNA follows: TGTGCCAGCGTTTCCCGGTACAGGGGAGAAGATACGCAGTATTTT.

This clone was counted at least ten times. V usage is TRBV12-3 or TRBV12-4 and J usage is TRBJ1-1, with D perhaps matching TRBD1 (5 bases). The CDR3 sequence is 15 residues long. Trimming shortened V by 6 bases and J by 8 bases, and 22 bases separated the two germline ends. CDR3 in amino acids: CASSRRDGFLSEAFF. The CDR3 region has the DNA TGTGCCAGCAGCCGAAGGGACGGTTTCCTTAGCGAAGCTTTCTTT.

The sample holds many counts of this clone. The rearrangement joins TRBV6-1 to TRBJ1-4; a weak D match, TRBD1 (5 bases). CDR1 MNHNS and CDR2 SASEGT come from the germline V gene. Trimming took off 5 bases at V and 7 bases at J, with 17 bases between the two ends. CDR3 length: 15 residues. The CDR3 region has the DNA TGTGCCAGCAGTAACGGGGGGAAGGGTAGTGAAAAACTGTTTTTT. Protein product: CASSNGGKGSEKLFF.

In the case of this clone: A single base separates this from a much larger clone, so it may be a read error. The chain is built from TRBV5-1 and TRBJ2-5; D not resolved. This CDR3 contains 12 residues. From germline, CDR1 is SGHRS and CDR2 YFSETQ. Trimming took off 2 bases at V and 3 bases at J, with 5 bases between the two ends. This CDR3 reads CASSFTEETQYF. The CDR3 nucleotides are TGCGCCAGCAGCTTTACAGAAGAGACCCAGTACTTC.

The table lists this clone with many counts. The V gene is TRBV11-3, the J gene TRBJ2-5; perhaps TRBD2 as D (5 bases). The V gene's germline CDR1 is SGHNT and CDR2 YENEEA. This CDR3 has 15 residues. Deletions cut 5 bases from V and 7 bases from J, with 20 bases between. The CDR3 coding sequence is TGTGCCAGCAGCCAATCTCAGGCGGGCCTCGGGACCCAGTACTTC. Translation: CASSQSQAGLGTQYF.

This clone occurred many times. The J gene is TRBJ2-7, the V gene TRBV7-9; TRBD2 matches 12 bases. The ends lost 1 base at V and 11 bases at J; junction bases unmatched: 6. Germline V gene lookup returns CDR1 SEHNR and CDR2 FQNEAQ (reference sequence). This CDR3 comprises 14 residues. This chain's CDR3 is CASSLELAGGGKYF. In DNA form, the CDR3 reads TGTGCCAGCAGCTTAGAACTAGCGGGAGGTGGGAAGTACTTC.

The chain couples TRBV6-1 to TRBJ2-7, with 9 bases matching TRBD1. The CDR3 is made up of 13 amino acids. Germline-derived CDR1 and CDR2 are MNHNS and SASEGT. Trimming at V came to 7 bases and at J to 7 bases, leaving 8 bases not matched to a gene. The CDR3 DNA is TGTGCCAGCATCGTACAGGGGGCGAGTGAGCAGTACTTC. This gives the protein CASIVQGASEQYF.

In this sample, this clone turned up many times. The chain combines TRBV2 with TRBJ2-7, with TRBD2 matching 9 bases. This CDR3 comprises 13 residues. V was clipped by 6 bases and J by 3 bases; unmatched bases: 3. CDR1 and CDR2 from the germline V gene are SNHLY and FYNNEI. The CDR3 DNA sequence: TGTGCCAGCAGCGGACTAGCGCGCTACGAGCAGTACTTC. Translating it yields CASSGLARYEQYF.

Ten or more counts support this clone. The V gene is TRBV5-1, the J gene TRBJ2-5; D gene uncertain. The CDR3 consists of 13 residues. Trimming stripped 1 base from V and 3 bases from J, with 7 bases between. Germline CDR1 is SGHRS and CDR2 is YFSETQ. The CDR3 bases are TGCGCCAGCAGCTTGAGACGGGAAGAGACCCAGTACTTC. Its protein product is CASSLRREETQYF.

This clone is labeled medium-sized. The CDR3 DNA reads as TGTGCCACCCAGAGGGATCATAATGAAAAACTGTTTTTT. Protein: CATQRDHNEKLFF. The V gene is TRBV2, the J gene TRBJ1-4; D not certain. Germline V gene lookup returns CDR1 SNHLY and CDR2 FYNNEI. Trimming left V 10 bases short and J 4 bases short, with 13 bases between. CDR3 length equals 13 residues.

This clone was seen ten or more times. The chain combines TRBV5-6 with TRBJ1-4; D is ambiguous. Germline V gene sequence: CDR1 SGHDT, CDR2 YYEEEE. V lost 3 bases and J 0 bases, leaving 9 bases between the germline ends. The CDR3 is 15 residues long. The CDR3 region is CASSSDPATNEKLFF. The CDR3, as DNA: TGTGCCAGCAGCTCCGACCCTGCAACTAATGAAAAACTGTTTTTT.

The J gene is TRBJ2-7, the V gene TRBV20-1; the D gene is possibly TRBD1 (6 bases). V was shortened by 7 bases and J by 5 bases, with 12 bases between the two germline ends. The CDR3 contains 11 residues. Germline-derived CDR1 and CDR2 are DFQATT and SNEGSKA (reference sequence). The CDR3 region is CSGQEIHEQYF. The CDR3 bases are TGCAGTGGACAGGAGATCCACGAGCAGTACTTC.

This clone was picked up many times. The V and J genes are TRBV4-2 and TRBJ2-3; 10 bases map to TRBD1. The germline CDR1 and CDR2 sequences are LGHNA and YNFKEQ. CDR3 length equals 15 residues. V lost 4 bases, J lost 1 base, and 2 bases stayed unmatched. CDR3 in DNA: TGTGCCAGCAGCCTTGGGACAGGGGGCACAGATACGCAGTATTTT. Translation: CASSLGTGGTDTQYF.

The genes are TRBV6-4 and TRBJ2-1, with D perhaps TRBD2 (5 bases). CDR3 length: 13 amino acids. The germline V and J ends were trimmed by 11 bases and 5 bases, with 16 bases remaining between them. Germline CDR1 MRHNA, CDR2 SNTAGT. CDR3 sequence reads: CAAVTMAHNEQFF. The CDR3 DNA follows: TGTGCCGCTGTGACTATGGCTCACAATGAGCAGTTCTTC.

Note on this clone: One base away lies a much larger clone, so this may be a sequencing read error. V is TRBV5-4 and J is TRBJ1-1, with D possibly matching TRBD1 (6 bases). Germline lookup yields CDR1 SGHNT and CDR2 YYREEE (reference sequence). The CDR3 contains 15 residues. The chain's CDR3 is CASILEQGRSTEAFF. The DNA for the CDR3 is TGTGCCAGCATCTTGGAACAGGGTAGAAGCACTGAAGCTTTCTTT.

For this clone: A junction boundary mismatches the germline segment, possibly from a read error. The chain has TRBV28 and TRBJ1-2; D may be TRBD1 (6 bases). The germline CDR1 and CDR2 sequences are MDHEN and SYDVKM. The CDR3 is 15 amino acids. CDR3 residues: CASILWGTPRAGYTF. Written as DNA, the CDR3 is TGTGCCAGCATTTTATGGGGGACACCTCGGGCTGGCTACACCTTC.

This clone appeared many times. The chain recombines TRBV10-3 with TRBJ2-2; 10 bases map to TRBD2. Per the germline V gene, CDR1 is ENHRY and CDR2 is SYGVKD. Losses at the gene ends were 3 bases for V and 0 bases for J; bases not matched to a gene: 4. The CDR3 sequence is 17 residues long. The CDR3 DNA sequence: TGTGCCATCAGTGACCCCGGACTAGCGGCGAACACCGGGGAGCTGTTTTTT. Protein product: CAISDPGLAANTGELFF.